Each of the 30 T cell receptor beta chains below was sequenced from the same sample in a study of cytomegalovirus exposure and HLA in healthy donors. PCR involved 60 Vbeta and 13 Jbeta primers. The table came from immunoSEQ multiplex PCR; TCRdb's copy has only in-frame clones and leaves some out. The repertoire holds about 85,000 clones, with 70% to 80% as singletons. Input material: PBMCs. These receptors originate from a woman between 50 and 59 years old in good health and CMV-seropositive.

V is TRBV7-8 and J is TRBJ2-3; 9 bases match TRBD2. Germline loops: CDR1 SGHVS, CDR2 FQNEAQ. V was clipped by 1 base and J by 3 bases; unmatched bases: 8. CDR3 length: 17 residues. The CDR3 loop is CASSLDRGTSRTDTQYF. As DNA, the CDR3 is TGTGCCAGCAGCTTAGATCGAGGGACTAGCCGGACAGATACGCAGTATTTT.

J is TRBJ2-7 and V is TRBV2; TRBD1 might be the D (5 bases). Germline assignment: CDR1 SNHLY and CDR2 FYNNEI. The CDR3 runs to 14 residues. V was trimmed by 9 bases and J by 2 bases, leaving 17 bases between them. Here the CDR3 reads CARRDSRSPYEQYF. CDR3 DNA sequence: TGTGCCAGGAGAGACAGCCGCTCCCCCTACGAGCAGTACTTC.

The chain uses TRBV6-5 and TRBJ2-7, with 10 bases fitting TRBD2. In germline, CDR1 is MNHEY, CDR2 SVGAGI. J gave up 5 bases and V 10 bases, and 14 bases lay outside the gene matches. The CDR3 spans 15 residues. CDR3 residues: CATQGLRAGGDEQYF. The CDR3 DNA sequence: TGTGCCACACAAGGGTTAAGAGCGGGGGGGGACGAGCAGTACTTC.

V usage is TRBV18 and J usage is TRBJ1-1, with no clear D. CDR3 length: 14 amino acids. Germline CDR1 and CDR2: KGHSH and LQKENI. Trimming pared 1 base from V and 5 bases from J, leaving 11 bases between. The CDR3 DNA sequence: TGTGCCAGCTCACCACTAATATCAGAAACTGAAGCTTTCTTT. This sequence encodes CASSPLISETEAFF. Together with reference TRBV18 and TRBJ1-1, the CDR3 gives the full variable domain: NAGVMQNPRHLVRRRGQEARLRCSPMKGHSHVYWYRQLPEEGLKFMVYLQKENIIDESGMPKERFSAEFPKEGPSILRIQQVVRGDSAAYFCASSPLISETEAFFGQGTRLTVV.

The chain has TRBV5-1 and TRBJ1-1; 11 bases align to TRBD1. This CDR3 comprises 16 residues. The V gene end was trimmed by 4 bases and the J gene end by 8 bases; junction bases not matched to a gene: 13. Germline V gene sequence: CDR1 SGHRS, CDR2 YFSETQ. CDR3 amino acids: CASSHKWDRGTSEAFF. The DNA of the CDR3 is TGCGCCAGCAGCCATAAGTGGGACAGGGGGACCTCAGAAGCTTTCTTT.

The chain combines TRBV4-2 with TRBJ2-1; 7 nucleotides agree with TRBD2. V lost 0 bases to trimming and J lost 6 bases; unmatched junction nucleotides: 17. Germline V gene lookup returns CDR1 LGHNA and CDR2 YNFKEQ. This CDR3 is 19 amino acids long. DNA of the CDR3: TGTGCCAGCAGCCAAGATCCGGGCGGTGCTAGCGGCACCCTCAATGAGCAGTTCTTC. This gives the protein CASSQDPGGASGTLNEQFF.

The chain links TRBV7-9 to TRBJ1-3; D is uncertain. V was pared by 0 bases and J by 4 bases, with 13 bases between. This CDR3 has 16 residues. In germline, CDR1 is SEHNR, CDR2 FQNEAQ (reference sequence). The CDR3, as DNA: TGTGCCAGCAGCTTAGCGCGGGTCATTTCAGGAAACACCATATATTTT. Its protein product is CASSLARVISGNTIYF.

Details on this clone: One junction end disagrees with the germline gene, perhaps due to a read error. This rearrangement joins TRBV7-9 to TRBJ1-2; D call uncertain. The CDR3 length is 12 residues. CDR1 and CDR2 (germline): SEHNR, FQNEAQ (reference sequence). CDR3 protein: CASSLDIYGYTF. The CDR3, as DNA: TGTGCCAGCAGTTTAGATATTTATGGCTACACCTTC.

The V call is TRBV19, the J call TRBJ2-1, with TRBD2 identical over 14 bases. J was trimmed by 7 bases and V by 0 bases; bases with no gene match: 5. The germline V gene encodes CDR1 LNHDA and CDR2 SQIVND (reference sequence). The CDR3 sequence is 17 residues long. The CDR3 region has the DNA TGTGCCAGTAGTATAGATGCGGGACTAGCGGGAGTAAATGAGCAGTTCTTC. Protein sequence: CASSIDAGLAGVNEQFF.

The rearrangement joins TRBV11-3 to TRBJ2-3; possible D gene TRBD2, 5 bases. The ends were cut back, 5 bases at V and 1 base at J, with 16 bases in the middle. This CDR3 comprises 16 residues. Germline lookup yields CDR1 SGHNT and CDR2 YENEEA. The CDR3 nucleotides are TGTGCCAGCAGCAGACTTCCAGCGGATCGCACAGATACGCAGTATTTT. This encodes CASSRLPADRTDTQYF.

V and J are TRBV6-5 and TRBJ2-2; D gene unclear. The CDR3 is 13 amino acids. Germline CDR1 is MNHEY and CDR2 is SVGAGI. V gave up 6 bases and J gave up 4 bases, with 9 bases separating them. For the CDR3, the DNA is TGTGCCAGCAGCCCACCGCGCACCGGGGAGCTGTTTTTT. Translating it yields CASSPPRTGELFF.

The rearrangement uses TRBV6-4 and TRBJ2-1; D is possibly TRBD2 (7 bases). Germline V gene lookup returns CDR1 MRHNA and CDR2 SNTAGT. This CDR3 region has 14 residues. The germline V and J ends were trimmed by 4 bases and 5 bases, with 12 bases remaining between them. The CDR3 bases are TGTGCCAGCAGTGGAAGCGGGGACAACAATGAGCAGTTCTTC. Amino acid sequence: CASSGSGDNNEQFF.

Only a few counts were recorded for this clone. V is TRBV15 and J is TRBJ1-3, with 8 bases fitting TRBD1. Germline-derived CDR1 and CDR2 are LNHNV and YYDKDF (reference sequence). The CDR3 has 15 residues. V gave up 4 bases and J gave up 2 bases; unmatched junction bases: 4. CDR3 in amino acids: CATSIGQGPGNTIYF. CDR3 DNA sequence: TGTGCCACCAGCATCGGACAGGGCCCTGGAAACACCATATATTTT. Together with reference TRBV15 and TRBJ1-3, the CDR3 gives the full variable domain: DAMVIQNPRYQVTQFGKPVTLSCSQTLNHNVMYWYQQKSSQAPKLLFHYYDKDFNNEADTPDNFQSRRPNTSFCFLDIRSPGLGDTAMYLCATSIGQGPGNTIYFGEGSWLTVV.

The rearrangement uses TRBV2 and TRBJ2-1; 15 bases align to TRBD2. V shed 8 bases and J 7 bases; nucleotides not matched to a gene: 6. The CDR3 runs 15 residues. Per the germline V gene, CDR1 is SNHLY and CDR2 is FYNNEI. The CDR3 reads CASAGLAGGGNEQFF. The DNA of the CDR3 is TGTGCCAGCGCTGGACTAGCGGGGGGGGGTAATGAGCAGTTCTTC.

The chain employs TRBV4-1 and TRBJ1-2; TRBD1 might be the D (5 bases). CDR3 length: 16 amino acids. In germline, CDR1 is MGHRA, CDR2 YSYEKL. Trimming took 0 bases from V and 6 from J, leaving 17 bases between them. CDR3 residues: CASSQDGAGGKNGYTF. The CDR3 nucleotides are TGCGCCAGCAGCCAAGATGGGGCCGGGGGAAAAAATGGCTACACCTTC.

This chain connects TRBV9 to TRBJ2-1; 7 bases match TRBD1. From germline, CDR1 is SGDLS and CDR2 YYNGEE. The CDR3 sequence is 15 residues long. Unmatched junction bases numbered 5, after V lost 1 base and J lost 4 bases. The CDR3 loop is CASSVKGAPYNEQFF. The CDR3 coding sequence is TGTGCCAGCAGCGTAAAGGGGGCCCCGTACAATGAGCAGTTCTTC.

The chain couples TRBV7-9 to TRBJ2-3; 7 nucleotides match TRBD2. Losses at the gene ends were 5 bases for V and 0 bases for J; bases not matched to a gene: 5. The germline V gene encodes CDR1 SEHNR and CDR2 FQNEAQ (reference sequence). The CDR3 totals 15 residues. CDR3 DNA sequence: TGTGCCAGCAGCCCTAGCGGAGCTAGCACAGATACGCAGTATTTT. This codes for CASSPSGASTDTQYF.

The genes are TRBV5-6 and TRBJ1-2; 8 bases match TRBD1. Trimming took 0 bases from V and 3 from J; bases not matched to a gene: 4. From germline, CDR1 is SGHDT and CDR2 YYEEEE. The CDR3 loop spans 15 amino acids. The CDR3 DNA sequence: TGTGCCAGCAGCTTGGGAGGGACAGGAGACTATGGCTACACCTTC. Protein sequence: CASSLGGTGDYGYTF.

The rearrangement links TRBV11-2 to TRBJ2-5, with no clear D. CDR1 is SGHAT, CDR2 FQNNGV, per germline. The length of the CDR3 is 12 residues. Trimming pared 5 bases from V and 6 bases from J, leaving 10 bases between. CDR3: CASSLDTQTQYF. The CDR3 coding sequence is TGTGCCAGCAGCCTCGACACCCAGACCCAGTACTTC.

The V and J genes are TRBV27 and TRBJ1-5; TRBD1 matches at 10 bases. The CDR3 is made up of 18 amino acids. CDR1 and CDR2 from the germline V gene are MNHEY and SMNVEV (reference sequence). Germline trimming cut 6 bases from V and 0 bases from J; bases unmatched to any gene: 11. The CDR3 reads CASSNGTGEKYSNQPQHF. The CDR3, as DNA: TGTGCCAGCAGCAACGGGACAGGGGAGAAATATAGCAATCAGCCCCAGCATTTT.

The chain links TRBV5-5 to TRBJ1-6; tentative D call: TRBD1 (5 bases). The CDR3 is 13 residues long. Germline loops: CDR1 SGHKS, CDR2 YYEKEE (reference sequence). V lost 6 bases and J 7 bases, leaving 11 bases between the germline ends. Written as DNA, the CDR3 is TGTGCCAGCAAGGAGGGGAGGAATTCACCCCTCCACTTT. Its protein product is CASKEGRNSPLHF.

The chain uses TRBV5-1 and TRBJ2-2; 7 bases map to TRBD1. The CDR3 is made up of 16 amino acids. Germline values: CDR1 SGHRS, CDR2 YFSETQ. Trimming at V came to 5 bases and at J to 1 base, leaving 8 bases not matched to a gene. The CDR3 coding sequence is TGCGCCAGCAGTTCCTCCGGGACAGTGAACACCGGGGAGCTGTTTTTT. This encodes CASSSSGTVNTGELFF.

This clone was recorded once. This chain links TRBV30 with TRBJ2-7; 9 nucleotides align to TRBD1. The CDR3 has 15 residues. J gave up 2 bases and V 3 bases, and 8 bases lay outside the gene matches. Per germline, CDR1 GTSNPN and CDR2 SVGIG (reference sequence). In DNA, the CDR3 is TGTGCCTGGAGGGAGTTCGGACAGGGGACCTACGAGCAGTACTTC. It specifies CAWREFGQGTYEQYF.

The genes are TRBV30 and TRBJ1-3; D is possibly TRBD1 (6 bases). Trimming left V 3 bases short and J 5 bases short, with 20 bases between. CDR1 is GTSNPN, CDR2 SVGIG, per germline (reference sequence). The CDR3 is 16 residues long. CDR3 in amino acids: CAWRDSRQGPRNTIYF. The CDR3, as DNA: TGTGCCTGGAGGGACTCTCGCCAGGGGCCGCGAAACACCATATATTTT.

With regard to this clone: At one of its ends the junction is not consistent with the germline gene, which may arise from a read error. For the CDR3, the DNA is TGCGCCAGCAGCTTGGGTAGCGGGGGGCACACAGATGCGCAGTATTTT. Translated, it gives CASSLGSGGHTDAQYF. J is TRBJ2-3 and V is TRBV5-1, with TRBD2 matching over 10 bases. Germline CDR1 is SGHRS and CDR2 is YFSETQ. CDR3 length equals 16 residues.

The chain's CDR3 is CASRTSGSIEQFF. DNA for the CDR3: TGTGCCAGCCGGACTAGCGGGAGTATTGAGCAGTTCTTC. The chain employs TRBV6-1 and TRBJ2-1; 13 bases agree with TRBD2. The CDR3 sequence is 13 residues long. V lost 8 bases to trimming and J lost 9 bases; unmatched junction nucleotides: 4. CDR1 is MNHNS, CDR2 SASEGT, per germline.

The CDR3 region is CASRSAGTSGTYSSYEQYV. The CDR3 DNA reads TGTGCAAGTCGCTCCGCCGGGACTAGCGGTACTTACAGCTCCTACGAGCAGTACGTC. The V call is TRBV12-2, the J call TRBJ2-7; the table names TRBD2, a call not compared with the DNA. TRBV12-2 is assigned pseudogene status. The CDR3 contains 19 residues.

This sequence joins TRBV18 and TRBJ2-2, with 7 bases that match TRBD1. J was trimmed by 0 bases and V by 1 base; bases with no gene match: 2. This CDR3 region has 16 residues. CDR1 and CDR2 (germline): KGHSH, LQKENI. The DNA for the CDR3 is TGTGCCAGCTCACCACAGGGGGCTACGAACACCGGGGAGCTGTTTTTT. Encoded protein: CASSPQGATNTGELFF.

This chain connects TRBV5-1 to TRBJ2-5; 7 bases align to TRBD2. There are 12 residues in the CDR3. Germline V lookup: CDR1 SGHRS, CDR2 YFSETQ. V lost 8 bases to trimming and J lost 5 bases; unmatched junction nucleotides: 6. The CDR3 sequence is CASREGQETQYF. In DNA, the CDR3 is TGCGCCAGTAGGGAGGGGCAGGAGACCCAGTACTTC.

The chain carries TRBV18 and TRBJ1-2; possibly TRBD1 for D (6 bases). The CDR3 has 13 residues. The V end lost 0 bases, the J end lost 4 bases, and 6 bases lay between the germline ends. The germline V gene has CDR1 KGHSH and CDR2 LQKENI. For the CDR3, the DNA is TGTGCCAGCTCACCACCGGACAGCTATGGCTACACCTTC. Its protein product is CASSPPDSYGYTF.